This TCR beta chain was identified during a study of blood T cell repertoires in COVID-19. Overall study context: Sample material is recorded as cDNA or gDNA derived from T cells, B-cell-depleted T cells, or PBMCs.

Assay: immunoSEQ multiplex PCR; the TCRdb copy retains only in-frame clones and omits some. The sample holds approximately 75,000 clones, about 89% seen once. The CDR3 is 15 amino acids. Losses at the gene ends were 5 bases for V and 4 bases for J; bases not matched to a gene: 6. Germline lookup yields CDR1 SSHAT and CDR2 FNYEAQ (reference sequence). The J gene is TRBJ2-5, the V gene TRBV7-7; 11 bases fit TRBD1. The specimen sequenced was peripheral blood. This clonotype originated in a man between 60 and 75 years old with acute or convalescent COVID-19. The CDR3 nucleotides read TGTGCCAGCAGCCCAGGGACAGGGGGTGCAGAGACCCAGTACTTC. Residues: CASSPGTGGAETQYF.